Here is one T cell receptor (beta chain) with its context. This sample was included in a study of technical replicates of blood from a handful of donors. The germline CDR1 and CDR2 sequences are MNHEY and SMNVEV (reference sequence). With 5 bases clipped from V and 8 bases from J, the junction kept 8 bases outside the gene matches. This CDR3 region has 14 residues. This table comes from immunoSEQ multiplex PCR, and its TCRdb copy is limited to in-frame clones, with some not included. The repertoire has around 80,000 clones, about 93% of them found once; the top ten carry around 0.4%. The sample was T cells isolated from PBMCs. The chain couples TRBV27 to TRBJ1-2, with 10 bases aligning to TRBD1. The source is a human donor in good health. The CDR3 DNA follows: TGTGCCAGCAGTGTGACAGGGGGCGTTAGCGGCTACACCTTC. Amino acid sequence: CASSVTGGVSGYTF.